This T cell receptor beta chain originates from a study of blood T cell repertoires in COVID-19. Study summary: From T cells, B-cell-depleted T cells, or PBMCs came the material, which was cDNA or gDNA.

V lost 0 bases and J lost 5, with 9 bases in between. This CDR3 has 14 amino acids. Germline-derived CDR1 and CDR2 are SEHNR and FQNEAQ (reference sequence). The assay was immunoSEQ multiplex PCR, and TCRdb's table has in-frame clones only and misses some. The sample has 380,000 or so clones, roughly 90% seen once. The origin of this receptor is a woman aged 60-70 years with COVID-19, enrolled during active disease. The sample comprised peripheral blood. V usage is TRBV7-9 and J usage is TRBJ2-3, with D possibly matching TRBD1 (5 bases). CDR3 nucleotides: TGTGCCAGCAGCTTAGCTACACAGGAAGATACGCAGTATTTT. Translation: CASSLATQEDTQYF.